This TCR beta chain was identified in a study of beta chain features in type 1 diabetes. Study results and caveats: The naive, central memory and Treg TCRB repertoires of patients appeared to be more similar to one another than those of healthy donors. In type 1 diabetes patients, VDJ junctions had fewer insertions; deletions at these junctions were more frequent.

Of the isolated RNA, all was reverse transcribed, and so the sequenced material was expressed TCRB transcripts. Regulatory, naive and central memory T cell samples averaged around 3.9 million reads. TCRdb's table, derived via immunoSEQ multiplex PCR, lists solely in-frame clones and lacks some. The sample contains some 330,000 clones, 11% of which appear only once. Details on this clone: Its specificity is unknown.

The CDR3 runs 14 residues. Germline loops: CDR1 SEHNR, CDR2 FQNEAQ (reference sequence). Trimming shortened V by 6 bases and J by 2 bases, and 12 bases separated the two germline ends. A sort by CD45RO/CCR7/CD25/CD127/CD95/CD27 yielded CD4+ naive, central memory, regulatory and stem cell-like memory cells. This clonotype originated in a woman aged 25 to 39 in good health. The chain joins TRBV7-9 to TRBJ2-3, with D maybe TRBD2 (6 bases). The specimen sequenced was naive CD4+ T cells from blood. The CDR3 DNA follows: TGTGCCAGCAGTTCGAGCGGGCACACAGATACGCAGTATTTT. Its protein is CASSSSGHTDTQYF.